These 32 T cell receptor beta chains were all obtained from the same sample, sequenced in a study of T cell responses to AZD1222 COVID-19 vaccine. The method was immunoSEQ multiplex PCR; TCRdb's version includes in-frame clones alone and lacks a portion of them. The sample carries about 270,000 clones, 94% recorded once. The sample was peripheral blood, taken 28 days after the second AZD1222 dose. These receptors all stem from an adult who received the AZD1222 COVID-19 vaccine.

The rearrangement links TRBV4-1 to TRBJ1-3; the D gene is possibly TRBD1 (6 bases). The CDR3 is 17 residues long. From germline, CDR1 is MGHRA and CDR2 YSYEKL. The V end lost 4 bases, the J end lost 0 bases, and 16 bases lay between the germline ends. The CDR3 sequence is CASSLEWTVRSGNTIYF. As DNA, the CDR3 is TGCGCCAGCAGCCTAGAGTGGACAGTCCGCTCTGGAAACACCATATATTTT.

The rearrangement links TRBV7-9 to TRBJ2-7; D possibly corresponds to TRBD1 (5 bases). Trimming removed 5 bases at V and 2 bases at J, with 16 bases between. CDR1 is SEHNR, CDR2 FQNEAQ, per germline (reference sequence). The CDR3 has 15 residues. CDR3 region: CASSRTWGEAYEQYF. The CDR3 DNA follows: TGTGCCAGCAGCCGAACTTGGGGCGAGGCCTACGAGCAGTACTTC. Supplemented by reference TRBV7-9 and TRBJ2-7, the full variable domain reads DTGVSQNPRHKITKRGQNVTFRCDPISEHNRLYWYRQTLGQGPEFLTYFQNEAQLEKSRLLSDRFSAERPKGSFSTLEIQRTEQGDSAMYLCASSRTWGEAYEQYFGPGTRLTVT.

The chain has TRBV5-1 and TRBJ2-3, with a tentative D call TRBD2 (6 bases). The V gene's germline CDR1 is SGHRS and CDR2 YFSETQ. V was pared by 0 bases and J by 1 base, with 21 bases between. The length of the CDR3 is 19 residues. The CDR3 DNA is TGCGCCAGCAGCTTGGAAGTGCAGCGGGCGTTGACCCGCACAGATACGCAGTATTTT. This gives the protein CASSLEVQRALTRTDTQYF.

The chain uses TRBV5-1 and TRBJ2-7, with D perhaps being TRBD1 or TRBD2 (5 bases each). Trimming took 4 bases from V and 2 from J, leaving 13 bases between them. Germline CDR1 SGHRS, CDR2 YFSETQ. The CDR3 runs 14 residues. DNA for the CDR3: TGCGCCAGCAGCCCCACGGGGCCCACCTACGAGCAGTACTTC. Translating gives CASSPTGPTYEQYF.

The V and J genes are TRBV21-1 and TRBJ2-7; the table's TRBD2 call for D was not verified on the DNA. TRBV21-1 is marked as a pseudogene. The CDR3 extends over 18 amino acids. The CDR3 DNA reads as TGTGCCAGCAGCAACAACGGGGTAGCGGAGCTAAGCAGCTACGAGCAGTACTTC. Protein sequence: CASSNNGVAELSSYEQYF.

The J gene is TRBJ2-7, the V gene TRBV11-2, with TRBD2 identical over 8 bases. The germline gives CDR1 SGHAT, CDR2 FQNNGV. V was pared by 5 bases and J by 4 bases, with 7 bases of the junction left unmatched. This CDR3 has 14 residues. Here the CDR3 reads CASSRTSSYYEQYF. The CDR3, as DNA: TGTGCCAGCAGCCGGACTAGCAGCTATTACGAGCAGTACTTC.

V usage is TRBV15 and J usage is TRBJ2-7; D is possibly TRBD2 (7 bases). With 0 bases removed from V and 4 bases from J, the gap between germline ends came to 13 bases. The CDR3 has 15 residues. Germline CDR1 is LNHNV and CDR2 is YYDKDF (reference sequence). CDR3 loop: CATSRDLGGGYEQYF. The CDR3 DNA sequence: TGTGCCACCAGCAGAGATCTAGGGGGGGGTTACGAGCAGTACTTC.

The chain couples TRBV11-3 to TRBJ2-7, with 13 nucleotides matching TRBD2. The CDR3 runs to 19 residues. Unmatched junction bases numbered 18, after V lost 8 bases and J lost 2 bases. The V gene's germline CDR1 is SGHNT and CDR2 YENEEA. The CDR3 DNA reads TGTGCCAGCGGCTGCGGCGGGGACGGACTAGCGGGAGCCACCTACGAGCAGTACTTC. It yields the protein CASGCGGDGLAGATYEQYF.

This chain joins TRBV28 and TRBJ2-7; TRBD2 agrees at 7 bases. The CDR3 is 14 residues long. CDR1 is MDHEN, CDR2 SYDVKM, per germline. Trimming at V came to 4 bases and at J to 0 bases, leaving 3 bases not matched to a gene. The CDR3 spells CASSSLAPSYEQYF. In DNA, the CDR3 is TGTGCCAGCAGTTCACTAGCGCCCTCCTACGAGCAGTACTTC.

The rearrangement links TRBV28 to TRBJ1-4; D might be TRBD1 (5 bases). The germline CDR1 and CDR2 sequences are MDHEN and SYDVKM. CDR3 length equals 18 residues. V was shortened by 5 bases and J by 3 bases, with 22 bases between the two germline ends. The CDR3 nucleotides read TGTGCCAGCAGTCCCCCCCGGCAGGGAGTATCAGCTAATGAAAAACTGTTTTTT. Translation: CASSPPRQGVSANEKLFF. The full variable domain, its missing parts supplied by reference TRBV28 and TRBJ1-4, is DVKVTQSSRYLVKRTGEKVFLECVQDMDHENMFWYRQDPGLGLRLIYFSYDVKMKEKGDIPEGYSVSREKKERFSLILESASTNQTSMYLCASSPPRQGVSANEKLFFGSGTQLSVL.

The CDR3 nucleotides read TGTGCCAGCAGTCCACTAGCGGCCTCCTACGAGCAGTACTTC. Residues: CASSPLAASYEQYF. The chain is built from TRBV28 and TRBJ2-7; 8 bases are shared with TRBD2. The J segment lost 0 bases and the V segment lost 5 bases, leaving 3 bases of the junction unmatched. CDR3 size: 14 residues. CDR1 is MDHEN and CDR2 is SYDVKM in the germline V gene.

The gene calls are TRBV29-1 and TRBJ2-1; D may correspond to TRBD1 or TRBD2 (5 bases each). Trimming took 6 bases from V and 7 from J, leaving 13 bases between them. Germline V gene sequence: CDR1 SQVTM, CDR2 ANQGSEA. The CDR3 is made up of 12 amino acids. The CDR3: CSVRSRENEQFF. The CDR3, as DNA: TGCAGCGTCCGGAGCAGGGAGAATGAGCAGTTCTTC.

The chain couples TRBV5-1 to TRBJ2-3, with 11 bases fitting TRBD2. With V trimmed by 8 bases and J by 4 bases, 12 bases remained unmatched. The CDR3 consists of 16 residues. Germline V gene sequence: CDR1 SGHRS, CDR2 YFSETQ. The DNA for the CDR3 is TGCGCCAGTAGCGAGGAGACTAGCGGGAATGCAGATACGCAGTATTTT. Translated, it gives CASSEETSGNADTQYF. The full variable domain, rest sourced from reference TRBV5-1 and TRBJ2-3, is KAGVTQTPRYLIKTRGQQVTLSCSPISGHRSVSWYQQTPGQGLQFLFEYFSETQRNKGNFPGRFSGRQFSNSRSEMNVSTLELGDSALYLCASSEETSGNADTQYFGPGTRLTVL.

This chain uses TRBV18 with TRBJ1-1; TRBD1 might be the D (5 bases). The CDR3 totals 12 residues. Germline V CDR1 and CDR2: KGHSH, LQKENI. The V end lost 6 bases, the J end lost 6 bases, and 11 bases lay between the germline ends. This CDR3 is CASSAIGAEAFF. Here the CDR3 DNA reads TGTGCCAGCTCTGCGATAGGGGCTGAAGCTTTCTTT. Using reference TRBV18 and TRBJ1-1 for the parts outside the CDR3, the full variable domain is NAGVMQNPRHLVRRRGQEARLRCSPMKGHSHVYWYRQLPEEGLKFMVYLQKENIIDESGMPKERFSAEFPKEGPSILRIQQVVRGDSAAYFCASSAIGAEAFFGQGTRLTVV.

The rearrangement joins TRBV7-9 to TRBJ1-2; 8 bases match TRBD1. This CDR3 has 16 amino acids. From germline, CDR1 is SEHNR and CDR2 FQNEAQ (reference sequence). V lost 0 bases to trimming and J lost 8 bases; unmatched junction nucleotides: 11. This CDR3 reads CASSLAKGQAFTGYTF. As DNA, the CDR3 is TGTGCCAGCAGCTTAGCTAAGGGACAGGCCTTTACGGGCTACACCTTC.

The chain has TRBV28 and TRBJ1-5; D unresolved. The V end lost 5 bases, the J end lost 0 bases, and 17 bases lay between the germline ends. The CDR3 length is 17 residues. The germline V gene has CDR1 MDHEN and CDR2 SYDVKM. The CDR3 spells CASSPGVWGISNQPQHF. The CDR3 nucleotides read TGTGCCAGCAGTCCAGGAGTTTGGGGAATTAGCAATCAGCCCCAGCATTTT.

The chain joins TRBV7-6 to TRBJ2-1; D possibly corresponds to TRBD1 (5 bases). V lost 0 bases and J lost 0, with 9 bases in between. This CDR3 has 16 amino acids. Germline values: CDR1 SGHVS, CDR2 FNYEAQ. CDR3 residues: CASSLAGRSSYNEQFF. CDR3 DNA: TGTGCCAGCAGCTTAGCGGGGCGTAGCTCCTACAATGAGCAGTTCTTC.

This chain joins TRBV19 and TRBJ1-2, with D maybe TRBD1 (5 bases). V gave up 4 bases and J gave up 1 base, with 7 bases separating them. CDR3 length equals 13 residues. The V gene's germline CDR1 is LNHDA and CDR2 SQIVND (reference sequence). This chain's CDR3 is CASSRTNNYGYTF. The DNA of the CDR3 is TGTGCCAGTAGTAGGACAAATAACTATGGCTACACCTTC.

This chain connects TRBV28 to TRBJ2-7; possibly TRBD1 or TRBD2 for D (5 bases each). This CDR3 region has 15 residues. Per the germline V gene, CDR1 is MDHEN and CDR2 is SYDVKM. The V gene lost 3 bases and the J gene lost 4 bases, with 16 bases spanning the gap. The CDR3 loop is CASSLSPGRFYEQYF. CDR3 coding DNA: TGTGCCAGCAGTTTGTCCCCGGGACGGTTTTACGAGCAGTACTTC.

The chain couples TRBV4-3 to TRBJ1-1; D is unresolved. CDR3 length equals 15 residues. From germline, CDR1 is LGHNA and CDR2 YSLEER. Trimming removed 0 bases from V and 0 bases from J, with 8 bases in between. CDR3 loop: CASSQDRPMNTEAFF. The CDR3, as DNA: TGCGCCAGCAGCCAAGATCGACCTATGAACACTGAAGCTTTCTTT.

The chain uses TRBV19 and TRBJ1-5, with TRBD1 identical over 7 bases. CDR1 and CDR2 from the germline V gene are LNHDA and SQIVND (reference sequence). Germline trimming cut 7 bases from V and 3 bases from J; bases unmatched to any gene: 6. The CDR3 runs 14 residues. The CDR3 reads CASTSTGFNQPQHF. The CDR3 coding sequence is TGTGCCAGTACCTCGACAGGGTTCAATCAGCCCCAGCATTTT.

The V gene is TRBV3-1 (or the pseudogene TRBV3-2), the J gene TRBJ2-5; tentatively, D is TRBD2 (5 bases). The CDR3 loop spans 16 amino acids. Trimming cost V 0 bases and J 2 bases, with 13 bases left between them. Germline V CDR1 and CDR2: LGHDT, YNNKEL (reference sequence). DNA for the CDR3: TGTGCCAGCAGCCAAGAGCCACACCGGGAACAAGAGACCCAGTACTTC. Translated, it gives CASSQEPHREQETQYF.

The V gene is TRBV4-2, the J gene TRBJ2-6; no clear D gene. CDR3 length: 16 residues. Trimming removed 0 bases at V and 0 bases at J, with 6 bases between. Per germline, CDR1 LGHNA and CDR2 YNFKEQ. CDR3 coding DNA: TGTGCCAGCAGCCAAGATCAGGTCTCTGGGGCCAACGTCCTGACTTTC. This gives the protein CASSQDQVSGANVLTF.

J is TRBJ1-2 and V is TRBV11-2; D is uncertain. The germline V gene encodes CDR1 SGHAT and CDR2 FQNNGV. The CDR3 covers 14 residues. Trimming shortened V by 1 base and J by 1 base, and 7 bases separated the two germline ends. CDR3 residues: CASSLGDYNYGYTF. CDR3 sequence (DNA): TGTGCCAGCAGCTTAGGGGATTATAACTATGGCTACACCTTC.

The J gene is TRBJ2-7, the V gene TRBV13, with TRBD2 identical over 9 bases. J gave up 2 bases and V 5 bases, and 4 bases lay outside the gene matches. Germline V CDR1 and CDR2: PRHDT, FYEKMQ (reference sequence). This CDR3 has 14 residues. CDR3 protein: CASSERGRAYEQYF. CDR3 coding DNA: TGTGCCAGCAGCGAGCGCGGGAGGGCCTACGAGCAGTACTTC.

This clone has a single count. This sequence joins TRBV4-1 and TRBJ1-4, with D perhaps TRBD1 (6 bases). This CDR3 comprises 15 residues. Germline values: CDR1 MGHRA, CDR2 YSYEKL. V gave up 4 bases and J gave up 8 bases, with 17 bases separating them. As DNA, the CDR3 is TGCGCCAGCAGCCTAGCCAGGGGAGGTAACGAAAAACTGTTTTTT. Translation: CASSLARGGNEKLFF.

The CDR3 loop is CASSQDRGVEQYF. The DNA for the CDR3 is TGCGCCAGCAGCCAAGATCGTGGGGTCGAGCAGTACTTC. The chain is built from TRBV4-3 and TRBJ2-7; D gene ambiguous. The germline gives CDR1 LGHNA, CDR2 YSLEER. The CDR3 is 13 amino acids. V lost 0 bases to trimming and J lost 6 bases, with 9 bases between them.

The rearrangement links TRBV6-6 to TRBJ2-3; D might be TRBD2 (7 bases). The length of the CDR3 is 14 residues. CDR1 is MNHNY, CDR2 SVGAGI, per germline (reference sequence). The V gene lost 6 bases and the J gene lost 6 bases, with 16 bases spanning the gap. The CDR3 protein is CASSRRTRGDTQYF. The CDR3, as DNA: TGTGCCAGCAGCCGTAGGACTAGGGGGGATACGCAGTATTTT.

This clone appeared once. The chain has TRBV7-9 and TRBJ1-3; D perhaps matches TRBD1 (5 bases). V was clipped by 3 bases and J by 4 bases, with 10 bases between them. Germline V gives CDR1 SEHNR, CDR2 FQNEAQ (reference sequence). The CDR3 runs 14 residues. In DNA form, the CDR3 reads TGTGCCAGCAGCTTGGGGGGAACGGGAAACACCATATATTTT. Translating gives CASSLGGTGNTIYF.

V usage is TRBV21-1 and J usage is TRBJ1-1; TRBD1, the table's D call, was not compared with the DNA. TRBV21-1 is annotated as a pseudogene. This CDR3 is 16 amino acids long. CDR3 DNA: TGTGCCAGCAGCACCGGGACAGGGTTAAAGGACACTGAAGCTTTCTTT. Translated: CASSTGTGLKDTEAFF.

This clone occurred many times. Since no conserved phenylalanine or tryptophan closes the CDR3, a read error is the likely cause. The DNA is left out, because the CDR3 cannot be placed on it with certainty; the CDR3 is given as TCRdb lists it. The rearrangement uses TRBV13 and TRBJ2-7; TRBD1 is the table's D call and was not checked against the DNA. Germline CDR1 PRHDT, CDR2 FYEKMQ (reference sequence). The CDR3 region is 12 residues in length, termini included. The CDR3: CASSLTRAGFTL.

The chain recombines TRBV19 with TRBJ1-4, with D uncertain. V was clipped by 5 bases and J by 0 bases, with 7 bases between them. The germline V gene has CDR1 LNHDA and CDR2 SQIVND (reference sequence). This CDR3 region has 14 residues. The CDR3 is CASSVPPTNEKLFF. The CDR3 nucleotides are TGTGCCAGTAGTGTACCTCCAACTAATGAAAAACTGTTTTTT. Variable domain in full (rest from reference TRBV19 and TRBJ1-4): DGGITQSPKYLFRKEGQNVTLSCEQNLNHDAMYWYRQDPGQGLRLIYYSQIVNDFQKGDIAEGYSVSREKKESFPLTVTSAQKNPTAFYLCASSVPPTNEKLFFGSGTQLSVL.